This is a list of T cell receptor beta chains from one sample in a study of blood T cell repertoires in COVID-19. The method was immunoSEQ multiplex PCR; TCRdb's version includes in-frame clones alone and lacks a portion of them. The top ten clones hold around 6.8% of a sample with fewer than 150,000 clones, roughly 80% of them seen once. The sample was peripheral blood. These receptor sequences come from a human donor in a cohort sampled during active COVID-19. Each CDR3 is given with its conserved first and last residue. The D gene is left open where the match is weak. Size values are once, few and many counts, or a class for expanded clones, and some rows have none.

>.|.|TRBJ1-2|TRBV28
CASSPFQVIGYTF
TGTGCCAGCAGTCCATTCCAGGTGATAGGCTACACCTTC
>.|.|TRBJ1-1|TRBV19
CASCTGGIAGTEAFF
TGTGCCAGTTGTACGGGGGGCATTGCGGGCACTGAAGCTTTCTTT
>.|TRBD1|TRBJ1-4|TRBV4-1
CASSRTGDEKLFF
TGCGCCAGCAGCCGTACAGGGGATGAAAAACTGTTTTTT
>.|TRBD1|TRBJ1-4|TRBV19
CASSPHRGLEKLFF
TGTGCCAGTAGTCCGCACAGGGGGCTTGAAAAACTGTTTTTT
>.|TRBD2|TRBJ2-3|TRBV5-1
CASSVVAGALETQYF
TGCGCCAGCAGCGTCGTAGCGGGGGCCTTGGAGACGCAGTATTTT
>.|.|TRBJ1-1|TRBV20-1
CSASLDRNTEAFF
TGCAGTGCTAGTCTGGACAGAAACACTGAAGCTTTCTTT
>.|.|TRBJ2-5|TRBV5-4
CASSLATAQETQYF
TGTGCCAGCAGCTTGGCCACTGCCCAAGAGACCCAGTACTTC
>.|TRBD2|TRBJ2-3|TRBV4-2
CASSLGLAGGSDTQYF
TGTGCCAGCAGCCTGGGACTAGCGGGGGGGTCAGATACGCAGTATTTT
>.|.|TRBJ1-4|TRBV6-2/TRBV6-3
CASSRTGQGELLFF
TGTGCCAGCAGTAGAACCGGACAAGGCGAATTGTTGTTTTTT
>.|.|TRBJ2-7|TRBV7-7
CASSVGLGSYEQYF
TGTGCTAGCAGCGTAGGACTTGGCTCCTACGAGCAGTACTTC
>few|.|TRBJ2-2|TRBV9
CASSVLDSTGELFF
TGTGCCAGCAGCGTACTCGACAGCACCGGGGAGCTGTTTTTT
>.|TRBD2|TRBJ2-4|TRBV9
CASSVSAGAPKNIQYF
TGTGCCAGCAGCGTTAGCGCGGGAGCCCCCAAAAACATTCAGTACTTC
>once|TRBD1|TRBJ1-4|TRBV5-6
CASSSLIQGKELFF
TGTGCCAGCAGTTCTTTAATACAGGGGAAAGAGCTGTTTTTT
>once|.|TRBJ1-6|TRBV18
CASSPRSGRENSPLHF
TGTGCCAGCTCACCACGGTCGGGAAGGGAAAATTCACCCCTCCACTTT
>.|TRBD2|TRBJ2-2|TRBV7-3
CASSLQLAGGPRTGELFF
TGTGCCAGCAGCTTACAACTAGCGGGGGGCCCCCGCACCGGGGAGCTGTTTTTT
>few|TRBD2|TRBJ2-3|TRBV6-5
CASRGTSGAADTQYF
TGTGCCAGCAGAGGGACTAGCGGGGCGGCAGATACGCAGTATTTT
>few|.|TRBJ2-1|TRBV11-2
CASSIRTPLGDEQFF
TGTGCCAGCAGCATCCGGACTCCTTTGGGCGATGAGCAGTTCTTC
>.|.|TRBJ1-5|TRBV19
CASSLNGGDWQPQHF
TGTGCCAGTAGCCTGAATGGGGGGGATTGGCAGCCCCAGCATTTT
>.|.|TRBJ2-3|TRBV2
CASTSSGKTDTQYF
TGTGCCAGCACTTCTTCCGGGAAGACAGATACGCAGTATTTT
>.|.|TRBJ2-1|TRBV19
CASSARQGLPYNEQFF
TGTGCCAGTAGTGCCAGACAGGGACTGCCTTACAATGAGCAGTTCTTC
>.|.|TRBJ1-1|TRBV7-3
CASSLGPGNTEAFF
TGTGCCAGCAGCTTAGGTCCGGGGAACACTGAAGCTTTCTTT
>.|TRBD2|TRBJ2-5|TRBV28
CAAAGGPWETQYF
TGTGCCGCTGCGGGGGGGCCCTGGGAGACCCAGTACTTC
>.|TRBD1|TRBJ2-1|TRBV4-1
CASSLYRGKDNEQFF
TGCGCCAGCAGCCTGTACAGGGGGAAGGACAATGAGCAGTTCTTC
>.|.|TRBJ2-7|TRBV5-5
CASSLREAYEQYF
TGTGCCAGCAGCTTGAGAGAAGCCTACGAGCAGTACTTC
>.|TRBD2|TRBJ2-1|TRBV5-4
CASSLPVTSGGAVEQFF
TGTGCCAGCAGCTTGCCAGTTACCAGCGGGGGGGCCGTTGAGCAGTTCTTC
>few|TRBD1|TRBJ1-2|TRBV10-1
CASCMPGHQGDTF
TGCGCCAGCTGTATGCCGGGACACCAGGGGGACACCTTC
>.|TRBD2|TRBJ2-2|TRBV10-3
CAISAQSGSSGNTGELFF
TGTGCCATCAGTGCGCAAAGTGGGTCTAGCGGAAACACCGGGGAGCTGTTTTTT
>.|TRBD1|TRBJ2-7|TRBV7-8
CASSLQGAGEQYF
TGTGCCAGCAGCTTACAGGGGGCTGGCGAGCAGTACTTC
>.|TRBD1|TRBJ2-5|TRBV5-1
CASSLGDRVAETQYF
TGCGCCAGCAGCTTGGGGGACAGGGTAGCAGAGACCCAGTACTTC
>.|TRBD1|TRBJ1-5|TRBV18
CASSPMGQGAGQPQHF
TGTGCCAGCTCACCGATGGGACAGGGGGCTGGTCAGCCCCAGCATTTT
>.|.|TRBJ2-4|TRBV25-1
CASTWGLQSIQYF
TGTGCCAGCACCTGGGGGCTACAAAGCATTCAGTACTTC
>.|.|TRBJ1-3|TRBV9
CASSVGRRENTIYF
TGTGCCAGCAGCGTAGGACGGAGAGAAAACACCATATATTTT